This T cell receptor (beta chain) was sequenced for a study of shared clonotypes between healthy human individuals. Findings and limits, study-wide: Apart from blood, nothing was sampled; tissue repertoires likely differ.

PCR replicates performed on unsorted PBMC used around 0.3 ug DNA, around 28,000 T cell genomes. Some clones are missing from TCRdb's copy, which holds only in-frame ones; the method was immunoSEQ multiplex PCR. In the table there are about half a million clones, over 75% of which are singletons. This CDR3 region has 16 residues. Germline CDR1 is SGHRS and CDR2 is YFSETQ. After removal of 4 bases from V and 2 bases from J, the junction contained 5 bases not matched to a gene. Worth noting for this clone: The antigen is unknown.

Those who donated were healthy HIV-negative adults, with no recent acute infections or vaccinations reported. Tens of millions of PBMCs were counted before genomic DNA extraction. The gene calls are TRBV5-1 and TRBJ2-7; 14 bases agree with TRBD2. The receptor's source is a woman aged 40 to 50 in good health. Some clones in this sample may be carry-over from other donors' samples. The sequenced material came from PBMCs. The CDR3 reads CASSPRTSGRPYEQYF. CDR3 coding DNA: TGCGCCAGCAGCCCCAGGACTAGCGGGAGGCCCTACGAGCAGTACTTC.